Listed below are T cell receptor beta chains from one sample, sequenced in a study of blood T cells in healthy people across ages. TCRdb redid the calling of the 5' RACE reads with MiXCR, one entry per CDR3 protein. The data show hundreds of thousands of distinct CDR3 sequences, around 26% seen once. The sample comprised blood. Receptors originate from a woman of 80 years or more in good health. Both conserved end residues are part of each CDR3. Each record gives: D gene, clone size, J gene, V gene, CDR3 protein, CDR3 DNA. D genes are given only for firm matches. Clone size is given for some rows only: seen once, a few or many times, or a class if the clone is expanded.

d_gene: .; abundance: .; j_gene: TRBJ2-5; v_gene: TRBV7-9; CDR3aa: CASSSTQGSGYNEQYF; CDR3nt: TGTGCCAGCAGTTCCACCCAGGGTAGCGGATACAATGAGCAGTACTTC
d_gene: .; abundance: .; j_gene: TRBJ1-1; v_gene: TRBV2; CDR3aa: CASSTVVNTEAFF; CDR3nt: TGTGCCAGCAGCACTGTAGTTAACACTGAAGCTTTCTTT
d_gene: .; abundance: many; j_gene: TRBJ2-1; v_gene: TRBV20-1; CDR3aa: CSARVPQGGSYNEQFF; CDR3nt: TGCAGTGCTAGAGTCCCGCAGGGGGGCTCCTACAATGAGCAGTTCTTC
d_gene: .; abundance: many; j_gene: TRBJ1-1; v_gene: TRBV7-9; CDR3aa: CASDRGFDTEAFF; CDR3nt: TGTGCCAGCGATAGGGGTTTTGACACTGAAGCTTTCTTT
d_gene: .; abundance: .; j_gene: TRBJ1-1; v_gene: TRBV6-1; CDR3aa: CASIRQRGSNTEAFF; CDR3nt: TGTGCCAGCATACGTCAAAGGGGATCGAACACTGAAGCTTTCTTT
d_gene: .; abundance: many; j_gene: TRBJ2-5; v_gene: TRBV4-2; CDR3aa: CASSQQSRETQYF; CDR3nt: TGTGCCAGCAGCCAACAGTCGAGAGAGACCCAGTACTTC
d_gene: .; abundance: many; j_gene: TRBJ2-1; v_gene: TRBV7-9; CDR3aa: CASSLDVPGLGEQFF; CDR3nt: TGTGCCAGCAGCTTAGACGTCCCAGGGCTAGGGGAGCAGTTCTTC
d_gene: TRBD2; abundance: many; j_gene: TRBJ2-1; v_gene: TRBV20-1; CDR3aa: CSARGLAGDEQFF; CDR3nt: TGCAGTGCTAGAGGACTAGCGGGCGATGAGCAGTTCTTC
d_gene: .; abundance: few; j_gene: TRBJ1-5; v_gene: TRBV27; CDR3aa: CASSLSRDSNQPQHF; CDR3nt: TGTGCCAGCAGTTTATCCAGAGATAGCAATCAGCCCCAGCATTTT
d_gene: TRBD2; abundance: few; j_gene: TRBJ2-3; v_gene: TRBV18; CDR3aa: CASSPPSSGGGTDTQYF; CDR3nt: TGTGCCAGCTCACCACCGTCTAGCGGGGGAGGCACAGATACGCAGTATTTT
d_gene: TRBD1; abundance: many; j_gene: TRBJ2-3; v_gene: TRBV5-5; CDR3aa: CASSTGQGNTDTQYF; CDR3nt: TGTGCCAGCAGCACGGGACAGGGGAACACAGATACGCAGTATTTT
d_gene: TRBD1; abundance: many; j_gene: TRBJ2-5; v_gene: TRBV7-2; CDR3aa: CASSFLGQEETQYF; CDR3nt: TGTGCCAGCAGCTTCCTTGGACAGGAAGAGACCCAGTACTTC
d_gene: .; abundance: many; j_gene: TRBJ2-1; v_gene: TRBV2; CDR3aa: CASSEFEGSYNEQFF; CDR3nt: TGTGCCAGCAGTGAATTCGAGGGGAGCTACAATGAGCAGTTCTTC
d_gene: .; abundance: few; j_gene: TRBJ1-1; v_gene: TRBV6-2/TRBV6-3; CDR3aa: CASSPSVNTEAFF; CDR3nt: TGTGCCAGCAGTCCCTCGGTGAACACTGAAGCTTTCTTT
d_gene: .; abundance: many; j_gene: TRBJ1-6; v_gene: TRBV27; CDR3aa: CASSLSGLGSPLHF; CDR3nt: TGTGCCAGCAGTTTATCTGGGTTAGGGTCACCCCTCCACTTT
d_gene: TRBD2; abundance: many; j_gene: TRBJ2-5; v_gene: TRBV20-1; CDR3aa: CSARDPSGAETQYF; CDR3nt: TGCAGTGCTAGAGACCCTAGCGGGGCCGAGACCCAGTACTTC
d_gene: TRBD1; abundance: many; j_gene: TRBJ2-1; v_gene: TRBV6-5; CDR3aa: CASSRDRGPYNEQFF; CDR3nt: TGTGCCAGCAGTCGGGACAGGGGGCCCTACAATGAGCAGTTCTTC
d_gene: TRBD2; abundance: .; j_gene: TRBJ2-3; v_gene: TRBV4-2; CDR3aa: CASSQDRGGLADLTDTQYF; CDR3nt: TGTGCCAGCAGCCAAGATCGCGGCGGACTAGCGGATCTCACAGATACGCAGTATTTT
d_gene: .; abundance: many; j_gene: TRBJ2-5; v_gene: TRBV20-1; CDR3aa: CSARDTVTQETQYF; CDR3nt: TGCAGTGCTAGAGATACGGTGACACAAGAGACCCAGTACTTC
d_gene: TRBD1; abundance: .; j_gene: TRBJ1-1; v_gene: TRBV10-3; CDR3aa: CAISDQGQHHEAFF; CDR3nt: TGTGCCATCAGTGACCAGGGACAGCACCACGAAGCTTTCTTT
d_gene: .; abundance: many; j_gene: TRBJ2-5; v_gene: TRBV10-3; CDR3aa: CAISESRETQYF; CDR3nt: TGTGCCATCAGTGAGTCCCGGGAGACCCAGTACTTC
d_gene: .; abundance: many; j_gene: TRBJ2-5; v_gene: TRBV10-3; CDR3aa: CAISESGTVLETQYF; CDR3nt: TGTGCCATCAGTGAGTCTGGGACGGTTCTAGAGACCCAGTACTTC
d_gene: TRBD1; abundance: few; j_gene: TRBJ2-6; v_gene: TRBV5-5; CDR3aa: CASSHRTGASGANVLTF; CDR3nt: TGTGCCAGCAGCCATCGGACAGGCGCTTCTGGGGCCAACGTCCTGACTTTC
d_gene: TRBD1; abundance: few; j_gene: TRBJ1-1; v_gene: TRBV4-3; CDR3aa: CASSQDAGGEAFF; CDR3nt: TGCGCCAGCAGCCAAGACGCAGGGGGAGAAGCTTTCTTT
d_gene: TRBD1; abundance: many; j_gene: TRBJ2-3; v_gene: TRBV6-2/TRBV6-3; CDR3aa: CASKTATGGRTDTQYF; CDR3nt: TGTGCCAGCAAAACGGCGACAGGGGGGAGGACAGATACGCAGTATTTT
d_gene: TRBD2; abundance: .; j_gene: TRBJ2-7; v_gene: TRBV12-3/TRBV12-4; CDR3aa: CASSFGGDYEQYF; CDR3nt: TGTGCCAGCAGTTTCGGGGGGGACTACGAGCAGTACTTC
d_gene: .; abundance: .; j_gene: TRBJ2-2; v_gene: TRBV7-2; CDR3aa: CASSLSGLSGELFF; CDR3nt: TGTGCCAGCAGCCTATCGGGACTCTCCGGGGAGCTGTTTTTT
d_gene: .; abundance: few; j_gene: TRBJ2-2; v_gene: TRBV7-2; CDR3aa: CASSLLLLAGELFF; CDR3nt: TGTGCCAGCAGCTTATTACTCCTGGCCGGGGAGCTGTTTTTT
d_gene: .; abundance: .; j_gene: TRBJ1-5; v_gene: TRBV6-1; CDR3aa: CASSESPRGNQPQHF; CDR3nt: TGTGCCAGCAGTGAATCGCCGCGGGGCAATCAGCCCCAGCATTTT
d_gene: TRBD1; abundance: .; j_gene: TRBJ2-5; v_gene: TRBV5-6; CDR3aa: CASSQVQGGNEQYF; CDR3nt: TGTGCCAGCAGCCAGGTACAGGGGGGCAATGAGCAGTACTTC
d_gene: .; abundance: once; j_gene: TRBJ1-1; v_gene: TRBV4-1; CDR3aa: CASSRDDWVRGTEAFF; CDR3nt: TGCGCCAGCAGCCGAGATGATTGGGTGAGAGGCACTGAAGCTTTCTTT
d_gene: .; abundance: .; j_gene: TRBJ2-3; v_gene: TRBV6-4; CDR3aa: CASSSLGLPGDTQYF; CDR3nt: TGTGCCAGCAGTTCTCTAGGACTCCCGGGGGATACGCAGTATTTT
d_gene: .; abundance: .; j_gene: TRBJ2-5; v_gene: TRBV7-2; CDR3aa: CASSYGTFQETQYF; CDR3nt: TGTGCCAGCAGCTATGGGACTTTTCAAGAGACCCAGTACTTC
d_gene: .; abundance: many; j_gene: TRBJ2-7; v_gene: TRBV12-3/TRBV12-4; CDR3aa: CASSSQTLYEQYF; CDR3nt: TGTGCCAGCAGTTCACAGACATTGTACGAGCAGTACTTC
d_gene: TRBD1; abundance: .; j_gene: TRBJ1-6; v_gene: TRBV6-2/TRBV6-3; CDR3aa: CASSPQGAGSPLHF; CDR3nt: TGTGCCAGCAGTCCTCAGGGGGCAGGATCACCCCTCCACTTT
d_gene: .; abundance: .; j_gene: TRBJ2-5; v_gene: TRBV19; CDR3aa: CASSGGGPVQETQYF; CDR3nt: TGTGCCAGTTCTGGCGGGGGCCCCGTCCAAGAGACCCAGTACTTC
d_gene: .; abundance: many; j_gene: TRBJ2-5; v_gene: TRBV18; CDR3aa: CASSPPMGWQETQYF; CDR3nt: TGTGCCAGCTCACCACCGATGGGGTGGCAAGAGACCCAGTACTTC
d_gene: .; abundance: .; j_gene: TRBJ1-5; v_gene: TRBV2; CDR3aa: CASSEQGFRQPQHF; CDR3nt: TGTGCCAGCAGCGAACAGGGCTTCAGGCAGCCCCAGCATTTT
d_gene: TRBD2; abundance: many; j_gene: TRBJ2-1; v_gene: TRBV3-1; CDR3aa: CASSKEAGRSYNEQFF; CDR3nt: TGTGCCAGCAGTAAAGAAGCGGGACGGTCCTACAATGAGCAGTTCTTC
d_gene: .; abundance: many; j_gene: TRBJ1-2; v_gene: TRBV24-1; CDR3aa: CATSDPDRTYGYTF; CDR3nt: TGTGCCACCAGTGATCCAGACAGGACCTATGGCTACACCTTC